This record looks at one T cell receptor beta chain sequence and its context. Profiling relied on immunoSEQ multiplex PCR, and the TCRdb table lists in-frame clones only, not all of them. The repertoire holds 150,000 to 200,000 clones, with just over 85% as singletons. CDR1 MNHEY and CDR2 SVGAGI come from the germline V gene. V shed 4 bases, J shed 5 bases, and the junction held 4 bases outside the gene matches. The CDR3 length is 14 residues. This sample was included in a study of control samples from healthy donors and cancer patients. The TCR comes from a woman in her thirties in good health. The sequenced material came from blood. V is TRBV6-5 and J is TRBJ2-4; TRBD2 agrees at 8 bases. For the CDR3, the DNA is TGTGCCAGCAGTTCGGGAGGGGTCCAAAACATTCAGTACTTC. This gives the protein CASSSGGVQNIQYF.